The 20 T cell receptor beta chains in this list originate from one sample, sequenced in a study of long-term antiretroviral therapy in people with HIV. It was version v3.0 of the immunoSEQ assay that was run at survey level. Sequencing used immunoSEQ multiplex PCR; TCRdb keeps in-frame clones, though not all of them. The repertoire holds more than 35,000 clones, with over 75% as singletons. The sample here was unsorted PBMCs, taken 1.5 years after starting antiretroviral therapy. These receptors all stem from a man between 18 and 35 years old with HIV.

V gene TRBV18 combines with J gene TRBJ2-7; D may be TRBD1 or TRBD2 (6 bases each). CDR3 length equals 15 residues. Trimming pared 6 bases from V and 2 bases from J, leaving 17 bases between. Per the germline V gene, CDR1 is KGHSH and CDR2 is LQKENI. The CDR3 DNA reads as TGTGCCAGCTCTAACCGGGGGCAGCTTACCTACGAGCAGTACTTC. Its protein is CASSNRGQLTYEQYF.

V and J are TRBV28 and TRBJ1-5; D is possibly TRBD1 (5 bases). The CDR3 totals 15 residues. The V end was cut by 6 bases, the J end by 2 bases, with 14 bases between. CDR1 is MDHEN and CDR2 is SYDVKM in the germline V gene. CDR3 region: CASSRGGGGNQPQHF. The CDR3 region has the DNA TGTGCCAGCAGCCGCGGTGGGGGTGGCAATCAGCCCCAGCATTTT.

V usage is TRBV9 and J usage is TRBJ1-1; the D is unclear. CDR1 SGDLS and CDR2 YYNGEE come from the germline V gene. Trimming shortened V by 3 bases and J by 4 bases, and 10 bases separated the two germline ends. The CDR3 length is 13 residues. CDR3 in amino acids: CASSEVPVTEAFF. For the CDR3, the DNA is TGTGCCAGCAGCGAGGTCCCAGTCACTGAAGCTTTCTTT.

This clone has only a few counts. J is TRBJ1-5 and V is TRBV28; TRBD1 might be the D (6 bases). Germline assignment: CDR1 MDHEN and CDR2 SYDVKM. V gave up 5 bases and J gave up 2 bases, with 13 bases separating them. The CDR3 is 15 residues long. CDR3 sequence: CASSPIGGGNQPQHF. The CDR3 DNA reads as TGTGCCAGCAGTCCGATCGGGGGCGGCAATCAGCCCCAGCATTTT. The full variable domain, in which reference TRBV28 and TRBJ1-5 provide the parts outside the CDR3, is DVKVTQSSRYLVKRTGEKVFLECVQDMDHENMFWYRQDPGLGLRLIYFSYDVKMKEKGDIPEGYSVSREKKERFSLILESASTNQTSMYLCASSPIGGGNQPQHFGDGTRLSIL.

The V gene is TRBV5-1, the J gene TRBJ1-4; perhaps TRBD1 as D (5 bases). V shed 5 bases and J shed 8 bases, with 22 bases lying between them. Germline values: CDR1 SGHRS, CDR2 YFSETQ. This CDR3 has 16 residues. CDR3 protein: CASRATPGKGGEKLFF. Here the CDR3 DNA reads TGCGCCAGCAGGGCTACCCCAGGGAAAGGAGGCGAAAAACTGTTTTTT.

The gene calls are TRBV7-9 and TRBJ2-7, with a possible D match to TRBD1 (5 bases). V shed 3 bases and J shed 0 bases, with 15 bases lying between them. Germline V gene lookup returns CDR1 SEHNR and CDR2 FQNEAQ (reference sequence). This CDR3 is 16 amino acids long. In DNA, the CDR3 is TGTGCCAGCAGCTTTGGACATGAGGTCGGCTCCTACGAGCAGTACTTC. It encodes CASSFGHEVGSYEQYF. Full variable domain (remainder filled in from reference TRBV7-9 and TRBJ2-7): DTGVSQNPRHKITKRGQNVTFRCDPISEHNRLYWYRQTLGQGPEFLTYFQNEAQLEKSRLLSDRFSAERPKGSFSTLEIQRTEQGDSAMYLCASSFGHEVGSYEQYFGPGTRLTVT.

This chain uses TRBV25-1 with TRBJ1-1, with no clear D. V dropped 6 bases and J dropped 4 bases, with 6 bases sitting between them. The CDR3 contains 11 residues. Germline V gene lookup returns CDR1 MGHDK and CDR2 SYGVNS. CDR3 in DNA: TGTGCCAGCAGCGCCCTCACTGAAGCTTTCTTT. It translates to CASSALTEAFF.

A remark on this clone: Other DNA sequences of this sample code for an identical CDR3. The chain carries TRBV28 and TRBJ2-5; 9 bases match TRBD1. This CDR3 contains 14 residues. V dropped 6 bases and J dropped 4; count of bases not matched to a gene: 6. Germline CDR1 MDHEN, CDR2 SYDVKM. The CDR3 protein is CASSFTGGRETQYF. The CDR3 DNA follows: TGTGCCAGCAGCTTTACAGGGGGCCGAGAGACCCAGTACTTC. Using reference TRBV28 and TRBJ2-5 for the parts outside the CDR3, the full variable domain is DVKVTQSSRYLVKRTGEKVFLECVQDMDHENMFWYRQDPGLGLRLIYFSYDVKMKEKGDIPEGYSVSREKKERFSLILESASTNQTSMYLCASSFTGGRETQYFGPGTRLLVL.

The rearrangement uses TRBV5-1 and TRBJ2-3, with 8 bases that match TRBD2. The germline gives CDR1 SGHRS, CDR2 YFSETQ. The length of the CDR3 is 15 residues. Trimming took 4 bases from V and 4 from J; bases not matched to a gene: 8. CDR3 amino acids: CASSRTSQISDTQYF. For the CDR3, the DNA is TGCGCCAGCAGCCGGACTAGCCAAATTTCAGATACGCAGTATTTT.

The chain couples TRBV11-2 to TRBJ2-3; 8 bases are shared with TRBD2. Germline V gene sequence: CDR1 SGHAT, CDR2 FQNNGV. Trimming took 5 bases from V and 2 from J; bases not matched to a gene: 15. The CDR3 runs 18 residues. The chain's CDR3 is CASSLTFSFSGDTDTQYF. CDR3 in DNA: TGTGCCAGCAGCCTTACATTTTCTTTTAGCGGGGACACAGATACGCAGTATTTT.

The rearrangement joins TRBV2 to TRBJ2-5; D may be TRBD2 (5 bases). Germline CDR1 and CDR2: SNHLY and FYNNEI. This CDR3 region has 13 residues. V was clipped by 3 bases and J by 5 bases, with 10 bases between them. Written as DNA, the CDR3 is TGTGCCAGCAGTGAGGGCTGGGAGGAGACCCAGTACTTC. Encoded protein: CASSEGWEETQYF.

The chain employs TRBV5-8 and TRBJ2-1; 13 bases are a match to TRBD2. V shed 5 bases, J shed 0 bases, and the junction held 5 bases outside the gene matches. CDR3 length equals 17 residues. Germline V lookup: CDR1 SGHTS, CDR2 YDEGEE. The chain's CDR3 is CASRGGLAGRSYNEQFF. CDR3 nucleotide sequence: TGTGCCAGCAGGGGGGGACTAGCGGGGCGCTCCTACAATGAGCAGTTCTTC. The variable domain in full, with the rest retrieved from reference TRBV5-8 and TRBJ2-1, is EAGVTQSPTHLIKTRGQQATLRCSPISGHTSVYWYQQALGLGLQFLLWYDEGEERNRGNFPPRFSGRQFPNYSSELNVNALELEDSALYLCASRGGLAGRSYNEQFFGPGTRLTVL.

The CDR3 DNA follows: TGTGCCTGGAGAGGGGGCCGGGGGCGAGGAAACACCATATATTTT. Its translation is CAWRGGRGRGNTIYF. This sequence joins TRBV30 and TRBJ1-3, with TRBD1 matching 7 bases. The trim removed 3 bases at V and 4 bases at J, leaving 9 bases unmatched. This CDR3 contains 15 residues. CDR1 and CDR2 from the germline V gene are GTSNPN and SVGIG (reference sequence).

The genes are TRBV2 and TRBJ2-2; D is uncertain. This CDR3 region has 13 residues. Trimming pared 1 base from V and 6 bases from J, leaving 6 bases between. Germline lookup yields CDR1 SNHLY and CDR2 FYNNEI. The CDR3 DNA sequence: TGTGCCAGCAGTGAAGTCGGAGCCGGGGAGCTGTTTTTT. Encoded protein: CASSEVGAGELFF.

The rearrangement uses TRBV7-8 and TRBJ1-4; 9 bases match TRBD1. Per the germline V gene, CDR1 is SGHVS and CDR2 is FQNEAQ. The CDR3 covers 16 residues. Trimming took 5 bases from V and 8 from J; bases not matched to a gene: 12. CDR3 sequence reads: CASSDRRTGVGEKLFF. Written as DNA, the CDR3 is TGTGCCAGCAGCGATAGGAGGACAGGGGTTGGGGAAAAACTGTTTTTT.

V usage is TRBV13 and J usage is TRBJ2-5; 14 positions agree with TRBD2. V trimming: 4 bases; J trimming: 5 bases; junction bases outside the gene matches: 15. Germline V gene sequence: CDR1 PRHDT, CDR2 FYEKMQ (reference sequence). This CDR3 comprises 19 residues. The CDR3 DNA follows: TGTGCCAGCAGCTCCACTCGCCTGACTAGCGGGAGGGCCCGGGAGACCCAGTACTTC. This codes for CASSSTRLTSGRARETQYF.

This clone was picked up a small number of times. The chain uses TRBV28 and TRBJ1-1, with D perhaps matching TRBD1 (5 bases). Germline CDR1 MDHEN, CDR2 SYDVKM. V was trimmed by 1 base and J by 1 base, leaving 7 bases between them. The CDR3 runs 14 residues. The CDR3: CASSLFGGNTEAFF. The CDR3 DNA sequence: TGTGCCAGCAGTTTATTCGGGGGGAACACTGAAGCTTTCTTT.

This rearrangement joins TRBV19 to TRBJ2-2, with 10 positions matching TRBD1. Trimming took 9 bases from V and 2 from J; bases not matched to a gene: 3. The CDR3 sequence is 14 residues long. Germline assignment: CDR1 LNHDA and CDR2 SQIVND (reference sequence). DNA of the CDR3: TGTGCCAGCGGGACAGGGGTTAACACCGGGGAGCTGTTTTTT. This gives the protein CASGTGVNTGELFF.

V is TRBV5-5 and J is TRBJ2-7; 8 nucleotides match TRBD1. Germline V gene sequence: CDR1 SGHKS, CDR2 YYEKEE (reference sequence). CDR3 size: 13 residues. The V and J ends lost 4 bases and 3 bases, in that order; junction bases with no gene match: 3. The CDR3 region is CASSRQGYYEQYF. In DNA form, the CDR3 reads TGTGCCAGCAGCCGACAGGGGTACTACGAGCAGTACTTC.

The rearrangement joins TRBV18 to TRBJ1-2; 7 positions match TRBD1. The CDR3 consists of 15 residues. With V trimmed by 3 bases and J by 4 bases, 8 bases remained unmatched. Germline CDR1 KGHSH, CDR2 LQKENI. CDR3 nucleotides: TGTGCCAGCTCACCGAAGACAGGGAGCAGCTATGGCTACACCTTC. Residues: CASSPKTGSSYGYTF.